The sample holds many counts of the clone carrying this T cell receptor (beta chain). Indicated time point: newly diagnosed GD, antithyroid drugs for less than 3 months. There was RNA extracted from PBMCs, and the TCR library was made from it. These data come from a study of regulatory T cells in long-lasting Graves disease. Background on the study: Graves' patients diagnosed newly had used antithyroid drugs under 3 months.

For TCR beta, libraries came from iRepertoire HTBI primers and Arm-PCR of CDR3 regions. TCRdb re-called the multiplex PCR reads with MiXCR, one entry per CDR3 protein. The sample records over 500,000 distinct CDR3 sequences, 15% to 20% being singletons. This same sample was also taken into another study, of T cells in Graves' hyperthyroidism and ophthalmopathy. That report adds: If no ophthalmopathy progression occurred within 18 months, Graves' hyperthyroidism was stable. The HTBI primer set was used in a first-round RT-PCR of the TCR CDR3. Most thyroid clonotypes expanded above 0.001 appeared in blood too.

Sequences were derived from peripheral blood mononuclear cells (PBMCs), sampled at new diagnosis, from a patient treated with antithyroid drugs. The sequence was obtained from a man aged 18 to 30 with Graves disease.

The CDR3 sequence is CASSAPGGIEAFF. In DNA form, the CDR3 reads TGTGCCAGCAGTGCCCCCGGAGGGATTGAAGCTTTCTTT. The chain couples TRBV12-3 or TRBV12-4 to TRBJ1-1; D is undetermined. Trimming pared 5 bases from V and 7 bases from J, leaving 14 bases between. This CDR3 spans 13 amino acids.